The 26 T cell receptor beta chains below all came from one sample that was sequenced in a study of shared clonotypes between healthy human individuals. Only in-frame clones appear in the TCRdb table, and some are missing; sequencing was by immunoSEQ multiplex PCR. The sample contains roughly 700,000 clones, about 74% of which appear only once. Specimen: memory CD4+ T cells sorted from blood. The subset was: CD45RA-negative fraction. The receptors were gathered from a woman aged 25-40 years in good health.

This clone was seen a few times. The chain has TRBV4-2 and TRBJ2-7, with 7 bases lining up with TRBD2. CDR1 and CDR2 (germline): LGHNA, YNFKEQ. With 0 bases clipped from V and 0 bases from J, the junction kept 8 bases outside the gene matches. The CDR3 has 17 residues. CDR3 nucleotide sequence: TGTGCCAGCAGCCAAGAAGGGTTAGCGGGCAGCTCCTACGAGCAGTACTTC. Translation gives CASSQEGLAGSSYEQYF.

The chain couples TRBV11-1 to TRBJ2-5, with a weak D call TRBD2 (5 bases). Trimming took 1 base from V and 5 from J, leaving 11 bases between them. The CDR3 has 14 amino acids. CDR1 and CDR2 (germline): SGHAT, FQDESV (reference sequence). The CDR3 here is CASSLVTKWETQYF. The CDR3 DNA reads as TGTGCCAGCAGCTTAGTGACTAAGTGGGAGACCCAGTACTTC. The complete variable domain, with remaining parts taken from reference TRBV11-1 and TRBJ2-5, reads EAEVAQSPRYKITEKSQAVAFWCDPISGHATLYWYRQILGQGPELLVQFQDESVVDDSQLPKDRFSAERLKGVDSTLKIQPAELGDSAMYLCASSLVTKWETQYFGPGTRLLVL.

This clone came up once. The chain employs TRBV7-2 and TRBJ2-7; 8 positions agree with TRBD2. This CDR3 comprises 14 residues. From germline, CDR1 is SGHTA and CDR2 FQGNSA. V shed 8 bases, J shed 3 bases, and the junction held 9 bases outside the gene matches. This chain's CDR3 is CASLMSGRVYEQYF. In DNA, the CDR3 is TGTGCCAGCCTAATGAGCGGGAGAGTCTACGAGCAGTACTTC.

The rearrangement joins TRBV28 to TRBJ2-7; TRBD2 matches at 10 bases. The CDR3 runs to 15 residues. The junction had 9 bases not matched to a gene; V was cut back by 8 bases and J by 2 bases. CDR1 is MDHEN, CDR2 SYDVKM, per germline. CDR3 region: CASDATSGRPYEQYF. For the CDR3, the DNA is TGTGCCAGCGATGCGACTAGCGGGCGCCCCTACGAGCAGTACTTC. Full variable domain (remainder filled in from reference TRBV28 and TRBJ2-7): DVKVTQSSRYLVKRTGEKVFLECVQDMDHENMFWYRQDPGLGLRLIYFSYDVKMKEKGDIPEGYSVSREKKERFSLILESASTNQTSMYLCASDATSGRPYEQYFGPGTRLTVT.

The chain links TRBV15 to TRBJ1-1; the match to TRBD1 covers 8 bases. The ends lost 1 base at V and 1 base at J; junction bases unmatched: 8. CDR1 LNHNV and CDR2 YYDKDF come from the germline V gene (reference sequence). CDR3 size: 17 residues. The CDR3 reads CATSRAYRGRENTEAFF. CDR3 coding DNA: TGTGCCACCAGCAGAGCTTACAGGGGGAGAGAGAACACTGAAGCTTTCTTT.

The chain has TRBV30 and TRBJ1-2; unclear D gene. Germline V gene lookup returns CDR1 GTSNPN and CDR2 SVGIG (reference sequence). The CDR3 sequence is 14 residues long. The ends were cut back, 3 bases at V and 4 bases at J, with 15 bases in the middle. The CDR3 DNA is TGTGCCTGGAGGACTCGCGGGCAGCTCTATGGCTACACCTTC. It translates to CAWRTRGQLYGYTF. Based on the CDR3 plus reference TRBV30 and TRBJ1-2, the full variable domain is SQTIHQWPATLVQPVGSPLSLECTVEGTSNPNLYWYRQAAGRGLQLLFYSVGIGQISSEVPQNLSASRPQDRQFILSSKKLLLSDSGFYLCAWRTRGQLYGYTFGSGTRLTVV.

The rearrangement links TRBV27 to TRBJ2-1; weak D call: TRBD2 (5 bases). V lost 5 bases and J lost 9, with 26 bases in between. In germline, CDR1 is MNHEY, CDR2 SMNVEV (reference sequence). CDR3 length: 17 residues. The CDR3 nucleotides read TGTGCCAGCAGTCCCTACACCCAAACCGACTACGTCGGTGAGCAGTTCTTC. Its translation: CASSPYTQTDYVGEQFF.

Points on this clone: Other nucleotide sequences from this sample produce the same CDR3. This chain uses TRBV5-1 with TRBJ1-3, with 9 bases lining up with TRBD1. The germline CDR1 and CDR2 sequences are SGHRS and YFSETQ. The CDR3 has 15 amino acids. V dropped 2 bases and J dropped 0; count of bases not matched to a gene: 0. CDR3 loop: CASSLQGASGNTIYF. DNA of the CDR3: TGCGCCAGCAGCTTACAGGGGGCCTCTGGAAACACCATATATTTT.

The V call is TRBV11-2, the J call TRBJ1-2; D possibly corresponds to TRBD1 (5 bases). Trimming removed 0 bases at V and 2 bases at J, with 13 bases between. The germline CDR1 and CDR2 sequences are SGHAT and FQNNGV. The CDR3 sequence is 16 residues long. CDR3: CASSLDFMDTNYGYTF. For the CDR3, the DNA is TGTGCCAGCAGCTTAGATTTTATGGACACGAACTATGGCTACACCTTC. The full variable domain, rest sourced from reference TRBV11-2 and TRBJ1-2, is EAGVAQSPRYKIIEKRQSVAFWCNPISGHATLYWYQQILGQGPKLLIQFQNNGVVDDSQLPKDRFSAERLKGVDSTLKIQPAKLEDSAVYLCASSLDFMDTNYGYTFGSGTRLTVV.

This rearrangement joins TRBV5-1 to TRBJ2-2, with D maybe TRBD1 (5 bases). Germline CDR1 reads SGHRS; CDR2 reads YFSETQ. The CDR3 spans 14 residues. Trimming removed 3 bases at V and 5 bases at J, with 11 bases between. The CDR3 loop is CASSSRGATGELFF. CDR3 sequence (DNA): TGCGCCAGCAGCTCTAGGGGCGCGACCGGGGAGCTGTTTTTT.

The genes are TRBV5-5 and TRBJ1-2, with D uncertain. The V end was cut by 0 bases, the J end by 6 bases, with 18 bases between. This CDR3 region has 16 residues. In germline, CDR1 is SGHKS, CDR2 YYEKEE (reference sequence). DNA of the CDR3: TGTGCCAGCAGCTTGGCCGGGTCAGCCAAGGCCCATGGCTACACCTTC. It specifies CASSLAGSAKAHGYTF. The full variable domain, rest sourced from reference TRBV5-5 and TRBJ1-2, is DAGVTQSPTHLIKTRGQQVTLRCSPISGHKSVSWYQQVLGQGPQFIFQYYEKEERGRGNFPDRFSARQFPNYSSELNVNALLLGDSALYLCASSLAGSAKAHGYTFGSGTRLTVV.

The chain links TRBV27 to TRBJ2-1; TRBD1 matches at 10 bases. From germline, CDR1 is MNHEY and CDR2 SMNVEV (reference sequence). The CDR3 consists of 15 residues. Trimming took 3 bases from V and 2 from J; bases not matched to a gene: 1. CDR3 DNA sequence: TGTGCCAGCAGTTTGGGGACAGGGGCCTACAATGAGCAGTTCTTC. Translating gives CASSLGTGAYNEQFF.

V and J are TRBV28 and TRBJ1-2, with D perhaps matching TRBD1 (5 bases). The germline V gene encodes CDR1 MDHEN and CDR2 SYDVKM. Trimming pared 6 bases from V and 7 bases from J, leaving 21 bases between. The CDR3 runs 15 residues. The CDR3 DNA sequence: TGTGCCAGCAGCCAAAGCGGGACGGCCGTTTCTGGCTACACCTTC. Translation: CASSQSGTAVSGYTF.

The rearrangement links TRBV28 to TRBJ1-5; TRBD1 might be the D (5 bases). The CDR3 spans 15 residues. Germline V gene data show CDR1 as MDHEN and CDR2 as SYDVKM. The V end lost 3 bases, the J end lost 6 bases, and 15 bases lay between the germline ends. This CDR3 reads CASSFGQGNLQPQHF. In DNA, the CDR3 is TGTGCCAGCAGTTTTGGGCAGGGCAATCTTCAGCCCCAGCATTTT.

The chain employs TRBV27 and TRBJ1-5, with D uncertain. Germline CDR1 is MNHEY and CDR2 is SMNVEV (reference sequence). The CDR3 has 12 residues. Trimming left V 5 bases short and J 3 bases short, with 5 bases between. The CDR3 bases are TGTGCCAGCAGTGCCCACAATCAGCCCCAGCATTTT. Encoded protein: CASSAHNQPQHF.

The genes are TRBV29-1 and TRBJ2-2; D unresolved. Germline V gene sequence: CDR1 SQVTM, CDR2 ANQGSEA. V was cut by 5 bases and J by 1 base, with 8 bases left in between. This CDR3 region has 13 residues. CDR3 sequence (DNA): TGCAGCGTTAGTACGGGGAACACCGGGGAGCTGTTTTTT. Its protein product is CSVSTGNTGELFF.

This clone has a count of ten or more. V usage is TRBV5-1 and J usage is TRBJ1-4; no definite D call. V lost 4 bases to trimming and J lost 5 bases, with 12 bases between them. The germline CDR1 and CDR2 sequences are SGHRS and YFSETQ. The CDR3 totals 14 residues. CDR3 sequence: CASSESSINEKLFF. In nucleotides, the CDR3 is TGCGCCAGCAGCGAGAGTTCCATAAATGAAAAACTGTTTTTT.

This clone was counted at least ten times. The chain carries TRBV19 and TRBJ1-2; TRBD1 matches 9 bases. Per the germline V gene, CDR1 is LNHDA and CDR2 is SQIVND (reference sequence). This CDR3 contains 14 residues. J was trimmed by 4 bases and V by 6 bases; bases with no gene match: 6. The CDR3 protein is CASRTRQGVYGYTF. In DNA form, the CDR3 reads TGTGCCAGTAGGACAAGACAGGGGGTCTATGGCTACACCTTC.

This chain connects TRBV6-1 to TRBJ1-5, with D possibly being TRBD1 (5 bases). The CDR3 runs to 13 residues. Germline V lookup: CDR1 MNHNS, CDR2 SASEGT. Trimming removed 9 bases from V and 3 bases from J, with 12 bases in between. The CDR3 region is CASGTEINQPQHF. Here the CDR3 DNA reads TGTGCCAGTGGGACGGAGATCAATCAGCCCCAGCATTTT.

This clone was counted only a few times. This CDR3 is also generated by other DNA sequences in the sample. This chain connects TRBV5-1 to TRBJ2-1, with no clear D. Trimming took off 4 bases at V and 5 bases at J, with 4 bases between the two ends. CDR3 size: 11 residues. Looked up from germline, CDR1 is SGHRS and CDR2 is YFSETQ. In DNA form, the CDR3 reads TGCGCCAGCAGCCTTCACAATGAGCAGTTCTTC. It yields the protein CASSLHNEQFF.

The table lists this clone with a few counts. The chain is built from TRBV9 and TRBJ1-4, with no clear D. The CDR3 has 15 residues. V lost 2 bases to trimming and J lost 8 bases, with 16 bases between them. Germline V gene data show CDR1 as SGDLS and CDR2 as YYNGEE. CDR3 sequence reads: CASSVPPGWWEKLFF. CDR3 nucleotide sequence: TGTGCCAGCAGCGTGCCTCCGGGCTGGTGGGAAAAACTGTTTTTT.

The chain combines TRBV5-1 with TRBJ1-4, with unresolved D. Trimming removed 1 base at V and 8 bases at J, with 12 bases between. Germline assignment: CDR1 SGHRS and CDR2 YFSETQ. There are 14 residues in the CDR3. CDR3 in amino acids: CASSLNTGPEKLFF. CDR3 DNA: TGCGCCAGCAGCTTGAACACCGGGCCGGAAAAACTGTTTTTT.

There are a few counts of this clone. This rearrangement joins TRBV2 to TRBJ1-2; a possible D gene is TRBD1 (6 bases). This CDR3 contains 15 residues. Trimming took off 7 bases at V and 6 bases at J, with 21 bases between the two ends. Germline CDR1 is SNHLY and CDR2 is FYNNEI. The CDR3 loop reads CASNHRDTGVNGYTF. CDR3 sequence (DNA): TGTGCCAGCAATCACCGGGACACGGGAGTTAATGGCTACACCTTC.

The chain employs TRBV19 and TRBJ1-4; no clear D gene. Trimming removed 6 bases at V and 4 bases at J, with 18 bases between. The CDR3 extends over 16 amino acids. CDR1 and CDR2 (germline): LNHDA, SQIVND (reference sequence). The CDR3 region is CASSPFGGRDNEKLFF. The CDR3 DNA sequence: TGTGCCAGTAGCCCTTTTGGCGGGAGAGATAATGAAAAACTGTTTTTT.

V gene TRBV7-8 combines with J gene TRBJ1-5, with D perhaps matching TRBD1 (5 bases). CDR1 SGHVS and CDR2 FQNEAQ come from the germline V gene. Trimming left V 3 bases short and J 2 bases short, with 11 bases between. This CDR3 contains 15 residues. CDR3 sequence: CASSLLGGGNQPQHF. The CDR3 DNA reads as TGTGCCAGCAGCTTGCTGGGAGGGGGCAATCAGCCCCAGCATTTT.

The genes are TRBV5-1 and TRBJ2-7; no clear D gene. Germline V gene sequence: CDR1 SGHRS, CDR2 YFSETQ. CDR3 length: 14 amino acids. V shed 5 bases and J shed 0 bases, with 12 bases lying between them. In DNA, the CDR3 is TGCGCCAGCAGAATGAAAACAAGCTCCTACGAGCAGTACTTC. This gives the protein CASRMKTSSYEQYF.